Following are 17 T cell receptor beta chains from one sample sequenced in a study of identical twins. TCRdb itself ran the 5' RACE reads through MiXCR, one entry per CDR3 protein. The table has about 810,000 distinct CDR3 sequences, about 12% seen once; the top ten hold around 1.6%. The data were also submitted as part of a second study, on yellow fever vaccine responses in identical twins.

Sequencing was performed on PBMCs. The receptors come from a woman aged 18-29 years in good health.

This chain links TRBV7-3 with TRBJ2-3, with D possibly called TRBD1 or TRBD2 (6 bases each). Deletions cut 1 base from V and 3 bases from J, with 17 bases between. This CDR3 has 17 amino acids. The germline V gene has CDR1 SGHTA and CDR2 FQGTGA. The CDR3 is CASSLSAGGPLTDTQYF. DNA of the CDR3: TGTGCCAGCAGCTTAAGCGCCGGGGGCCCCCTTACAGATACGCAGTATTTT.

The gene calls are TRBV7-3 and TRBJ2-2; D might be TRBD1 or TRBD2, each matching 5 bases. The CDR3 runs 14 residues. Germline CDR1 and CDR2: SGHTA and FQGTGA. V lost 8 bases and J 3 bases, leaving 13 bases between the germline ends. The CDR3 bases are TGTGCCAGCGGGGGTACTACTGACACCGGGGAGCTGTTTTTT. Amino acid sequence: CASGGTTDTGELFF.

The chain recombines TRBV7-9 with TRBJ2-7; TRBD1 is a possible D gene (6 bases). This CDR3 is 13 amino acids long. Germline V gives CDR1 SEHNR, CDR2 FQNEAQ (reference sequence). Trimming cost V 5 bases and J 9 bases, with 17 bases left between them. CDR3 protein: CASSAQGWSGQYF. CDR3 sequence (DNA): TGTGCCAGCAGCGCACAGGGATGGAGTGGGCAGTACTTC.

J is TRBJ1-1 and V is TRBV27; 10 positions match TRBD1. Germline CDR1 reads MNHEY; CDR2 reads SMNVEV (reference sequence). The V segment lost 4 bases and the J segment 11 bases; nucleotides outside the gene matches: 10. The CDR3 runs 14 residues. The CDR3, as DNA: TGTGCCAGCAGTTCACTACTCGGGACAGGGGCGGCTTTCTTT. It yields the protein CASSSLLGTGAAFF.

The rearrangement links TRBV11-2 to TRBJ2-2; 7 nucleotides agree with TRBD1. The CDR3 consists of 16 residues. CDR1 and CDR2 (germline): SGHAT, FQNNGV. V gave up 0 bases and J gave up 2 bases; unmatched junction bases: 3. CDR3 nucleotides: TGTGCCAGCAGCTTAGAAGGGGGCAGAAACACCGGGGAGCTGTTTTTT. It is translated as CASSLEGGRNTGELFF.

This clonotype was detected only a few times. The V and J genes are TRBV3-1 and TRBJ2-7; tentative D call: TRBD2 (6 bases). The V gene lost 1 base and the J gene lost 3 bases, with 13 bases spanning the gap. Looked up from germline, CDR1 is LGHDT and CDR2 is YNNKEL (reference sequence). This CDR3 region has 15 residues. The CDR3 protein is CASSQAAGQIYEQYF. The CDR3 coding sequence is TGTGCCAGCAGCCAAGCTGCGGGGCAGATCTACGAGCAGTACTTC.

This clonotype was seen more than once but under ten times. V usage is TRBV11-2 and J usage is TRBJ1-4; perhaps TRBD1 as D (6 bases). V dropped 0 bases and J dropped 7 bases, with 15 bases sitting between them. Germline CDR1 reads SGHAT; CDR2 reads FQNNGV. The CDR3 extends over 16 amino acids. The DNA for the CDR3 is TGTGCCAGCAGCTTAGATCGCCCGGGGGCGGGTGAAAAACTGTTTTTT. It codes for CASSLDRPGAGEKLFF.

In its sample, this clonotype was seen many times. CDR3 nucleotide sequence: TGTGCCAGCAGCTTTGTGAGGGGTGGCCCAAGGAGCAATCAGCCCCAGCATTTT. Translating it yields CASSFVRGGPRSNQPQHF. J is TRBJ1-5 and V is TRBV5-4, with D perhaps matching TRBD1 (5 bases). The CDR3 spans 18 residues. The V end lost 2 bases, the J end lost 1 base, and 19 bases lay between the germline ends. CDR1 and CDR2 from the germline V gene are SGHNT and YYREEE (reference sequence).

This clonotype showed up many times. The chain carries TRBV28 and TRBJ1-3; D gene uncertain. Trimming shortened V by 3 bases and J by 3 bases, and 21 bases separated the two germline ends. The germline gives CDR1 MDHEN, CDR2 SYDVKM. This CDR3 has 18 amino acids. The CDR3: CASSFRRTRGFVGNTIYF. CDR3 coding DNA: TGTGCCAGCAGTTTTCGCCGTACACGAGGTTTCGTTGGAAACACCATATATTTT.

V is TRBV9 and J is TRBJ1-6; D might be TRBD1 (6 bases). The germline V and J ends were trimmed by 0 bases and 8 bases, with 21 bases remaining between them. The CDR3 runs 18 residues. Germline-derived CDR1 and CDR2 are SGDLS and YYNGEE. The CDR3 loop is CASSVEARRAGEDSPLHF. The CDR3 DNA is TGTGCCAGCAGCGTAGAGGCCCGCAGGGCAGGGGAGGATTCACCCCTCCACTTT.

This chain uses TRBV6-5 with TRBJ2-5; TRBD2 might be the D (7 bases). The length of the CDR3 is 15 residues. V lost 4 bases and J lost 1, with 13 bases in between. Looked up from germline, CDR1 is MNHEY and CDR2 is SVGAGI. The CDR3 nucleotides are TGTGCCAGCAGTTGGGGGGGCTTCATCCAAGAGACCCAGTACTTC. Translating it yields CASSWGGFIQETQYF.

At least ten counts were recorded for this clonotype. The genes are TRBV4-1 and TRBJ2-3, with 8 bases aligning to TRBD2. V was clipped by 0 bases and J by 1 base; unmatched bases: 12. The CDR3 runs 19 residues. Germline values: CDR1 MGHRA, CDR2 YSYEKL. The CDR3 loop reads CASSQEPSRAGDGTDTQYF. The CDR3 nucleotides are TGCGCCAGCAGCCAAGAACCTTCACGAGCGGGAGATGGCACAGATACGCAGTATTTT.

This clonotype appeared a few times. The J gene is TRBJ2-2, the V gene TRBV11-1, with 7 positions matching TRBD1. This CDR3 has 16 amino acids. The V and J ends lost 0 bases and 4 bases, in that order; junction bases with no gene match: 5. Per the germline V gene, CDR1 is SGHAT and CDR2 is FQDESV (reference sequence). The CDR3 region has the DNA TGTGCCAGCAGCTTAGCTGCACAGGGGCCCACCGGGGAGCTGTTTTTT. Translated: CASSLAAQGPTGELFF. Using reference TRBV11-1 and TRBJ2-2 for the parts outside the CDR3, the full variable domain is EAEVAQSPRYKITEKSQAVAFWCDPISGHATLYWYRQILGQGPELLVQFQDESVVDDSQLPKDRFSAERLKGVDSTLKIQPAELGDSAMYLCASSLAAQGPTGELFFGEGSRLTVL.

The chain combines TRBV27 with TRBJ2-3; D perhaps matches TRBD2 (5 bases). The germline CDR1 and CDR2 sequences are MNHEY and SMNVEV (reference sequence). V lost 7 bases and J lost 4, with 18 bases in between. There are 15 residues in the CDR3. The CDR3 loop reads CASTQFSFGADTQYF. CDR3 in DNA: TGTGCCAGCACCCAATTCTCATTCGGGGCAGATACGCAGTATTTT.

This chain connects TRBV16 to TRBJ2-7, with a weak D call TRBD1 (5 bases). The CDR3 consists of 17 residues. V was cut by 3 bases and J by 0 bases, with 18 bases left in between. Looked up from germline, CDR1 is KGHSY and CDR2 is FQNENV. CDR3 DNA sequence: TGTGCCAGCAGCCACACCCCCCCCAGGGTGAGCTCCTACGAGCAGTACGTC. It codes for CASSHTPPRVSSYEQYV.

This clonotype was seen only a few times. This sequence joins TRBV4-1 and TRBJ2-7; TRBD1 might be the D (6 bases). The CDR3 consists of 14 residues. V gave up 1 base and J gave up 3 bases, with 10 bases separating them. Per the germline V gene, CDR1 is MGHRA and CDR2 is YSYEKL. The CDR3, as DNA: TGCGCCAGCAGCCAAGCCGGGACAATCTACGAGCAGTACTTC. Its protein product is CASSQAGTIYEQYF.

V usage is TRBV20-1 and J usage is TRBJ2-1; D remains unclear. In germline, CDR1 is DFQATT, CDR2 SNEGSKA (reference sequence). Trimming shortened V by 0 bases and J by 2 bases, and 8 bases separated the two germline ends. The CDR3 is made up of 14 amino acids. CDR3: CSARDGSTYNEQFF. The CDR3 nucleotides are TGCAGTGCTAGAGATGGTAGTACCTACAATGAGCAGTTCTTC.